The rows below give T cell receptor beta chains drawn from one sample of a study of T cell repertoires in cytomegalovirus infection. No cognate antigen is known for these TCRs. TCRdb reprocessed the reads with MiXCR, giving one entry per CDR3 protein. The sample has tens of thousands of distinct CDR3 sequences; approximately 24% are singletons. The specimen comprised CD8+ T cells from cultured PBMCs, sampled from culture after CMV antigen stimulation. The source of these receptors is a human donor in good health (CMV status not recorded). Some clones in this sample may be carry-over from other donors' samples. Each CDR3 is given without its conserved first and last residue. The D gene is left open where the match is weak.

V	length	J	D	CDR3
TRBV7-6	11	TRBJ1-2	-	ASSGTGLDGYT
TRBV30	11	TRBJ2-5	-	ACDSGSQETQY
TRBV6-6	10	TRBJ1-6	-	ASSSGNSPLH
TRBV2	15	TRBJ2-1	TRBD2	ASSEFLAASSYNEQF
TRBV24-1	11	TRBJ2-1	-	ATSDFQDNEQF
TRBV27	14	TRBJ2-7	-	ASSLSAASVGYEQY
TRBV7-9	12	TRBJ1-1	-	ASSLTTGNTEAF
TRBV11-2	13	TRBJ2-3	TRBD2	ASSSPSGSVDTQY
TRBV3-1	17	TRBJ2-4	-	ASSQGYQALWGAKNIQY
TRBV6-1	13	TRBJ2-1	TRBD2	ASSSTPGGGDEQF
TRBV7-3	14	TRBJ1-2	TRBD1	ASSPRTGGGNYGYT
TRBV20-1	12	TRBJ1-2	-	SALLGGVHYGYT
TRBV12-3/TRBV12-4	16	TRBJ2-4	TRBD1	ASSLAGTGALAKNIQY